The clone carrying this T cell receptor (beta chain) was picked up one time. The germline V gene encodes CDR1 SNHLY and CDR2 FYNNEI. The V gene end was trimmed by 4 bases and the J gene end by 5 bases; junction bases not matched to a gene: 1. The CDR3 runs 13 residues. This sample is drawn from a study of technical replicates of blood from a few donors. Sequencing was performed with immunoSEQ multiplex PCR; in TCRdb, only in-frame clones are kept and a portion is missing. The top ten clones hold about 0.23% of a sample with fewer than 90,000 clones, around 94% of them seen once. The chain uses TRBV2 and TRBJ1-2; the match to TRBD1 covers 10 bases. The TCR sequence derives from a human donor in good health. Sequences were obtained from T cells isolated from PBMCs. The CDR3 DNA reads TGTGCCAGCAGTGCGGGACAGGGGTATGGCTACACCTTC. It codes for CASSAGQGYGYTF.